This TCR beta chain was retrieved from a study of T cell responses to AZD1222 COVID-19 vaccine. Worth noting for this clone: The antigen remains unidentified.

Study-level points and caveats: Baseline seropositivity characterized only a handful of AZD1222 recipients. The CD4 TCRs associated with vaccination extended across spike and predominated at 160-218 and 743-854.

Sequenced by immunoSEQ multiplex PCR; TCRdb stores in-frame clones only, minus some. Of approximately 150,000 clones in the sample, about 90% are singletons; the top ten hold less than 6.5%. The CDR3 loop spans 13 amino acids. Unmatched junction bases numbered 6, after V lost 8 bases and J lost 2 bases. The V gene's germline CDR1 is SEHNR and CDR2 FQNEAQ (reference sequence). This chain joins TRBV7-9 and TRBJ2-7; 7 positions match TRBD1. The sequencing here drew on peripheral blood, taken 28 days after the second AZD1222 dose. The receptor's source is an adult who received the AZD1222 COVID-19 vaccine. Here the CDR3 reads CASGGQRPYEQYF. In DNA form, the CDR3 reads TGTGCCAGCGGGGGACAGAGGCCCTACGAGCAGTACTTC.